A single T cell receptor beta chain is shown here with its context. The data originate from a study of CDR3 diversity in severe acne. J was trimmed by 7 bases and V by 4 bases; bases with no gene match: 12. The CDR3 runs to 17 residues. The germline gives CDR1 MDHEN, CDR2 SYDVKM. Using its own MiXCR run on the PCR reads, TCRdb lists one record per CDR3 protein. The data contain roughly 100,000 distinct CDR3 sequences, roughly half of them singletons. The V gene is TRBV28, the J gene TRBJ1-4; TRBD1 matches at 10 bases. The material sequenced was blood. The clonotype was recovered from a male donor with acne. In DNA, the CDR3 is TGTGCCAGCAGTTCCTACCAGCGACAGGGGGCGCTTGAAAAACTGTTTTTT. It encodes CASSSYQRQGALEKLFF.